Following are 29 T cell receptor beta chains from one sample sequenced in a study of cytomegalovirus exposure and HLA in healthy donors. The PCR had 60 Vbeta and 13 Jbeta primers. Data came from immunoSEQ multiplex PCR; TCRdb stores just in-frame clones and leaves some out. The repertoire holds over 100,000 clones, with 73% as singletons. The specimen was PBMCs. The receptors come from a man in his forties or fifties in good health and CMV-seronegative.

CDR3 nucleotides: TGTGCCAGCAGTGCAACAGGGTACACTGAAGCTTTCTTT. Translating it yields CASSATGYTEAFF. This chain joins TRBV2 and TRBJ1-1, with TRBD1 as a possible D gene (6 bases). Germline V gene sequence: CDR1 SNHLY, CDR2 FYNNEI. V was shortened by 4 bases and J by 3 bases, with 9 bases between the two germline ends. This CDR3 region has 13 residues.

This clone has just a few counts. The rearrangement joins TRBV6-4 to TRBJ1-1, with D hard to call. Germline-derived CDR1 and CDR2 are MRHNA and SNTAGT. The CDR3 consists of 13 residues. With 5 bases removed from V and 1 base from J, the gap between germline ends came to 8 bases. CDR3 region: CASSTEENTEAFF. The CDR3 region has the DNA TGTGCCAGCAGTACCGAGGAGAACACTGAAGCTTTCTTT.

The chain links TRBV7-2 to TRBJ1-1, with D hard to call. CDR3 length: 16 amino acids. Per the germline V gene, CDR1 is SGHTA and CDR2 is FQGNSA. The V and J ends lost 1 base and 1 base respectively, with 13 bases between them. The CDR3 bases are TGTGCCAGCAGCTTAGGGCAGACACTGAGGAACACTGAAGCTTTCTTT. Translation gives CASSLGQTLRNTEAFF.

This clone was found a few times. The chain recombines TRBV5-6 with TRBJ2-5, with 8 bases aligning to TRBD1. The CDR3 spans 15 residues. Germline trimming cut 2 bases from V and 4 bases from J; bases unmatched to any gene: 7. Germline CDR1 and CDR2: SGHDT and YYEEEE. CDR3 DNA sequence: TGTGCCAGCAGCTTTAGAGGACAGGGTAGAGAGACCCAGTACTTC. Translating it yields CASSFRGQGRETQYF.

The rearrangement links TRBV4-3 to TRBJ2-3; D not resolved. V lost 1 base and J lost 2, with 16 bases in between. Germline CDR1 reads LGHNA; CDR2 reads YSLEER. The CDR3 totals 17 residues. CDR3 DNA: TGCGCCAGCAGCCAAGCGCTTCACAGAACATCCACAGATACGCAGTATTTT. This sequence encodes CASSQALHRTSTDTQYF.

This clone was picked up a small number of times. The chain uses TRBV6-1 and TRBJ1-6; no clear D gene. The CDR3 runs 13 residues. The V gene's germline CDR1 is MNHNS and CDR2 SASEGT. The germline V and J ends were trimmed by 6 bases and 6 bases, with 9 bases remaining between them. The CDR3 protein is CASSREVNSPLHF. The CDR3 nucleotides read TGTGCCAGCAGCCGGGAGGTTAATTCACCCCTCCACTTT.

This chain connects TRBV4-3 to TRBJ2-3; D uncertain. Germline V gene sequence: CDR1 LGHNA, CDR2 YSLEER. The V end was cut by 0 bases, the J end by 0 bases, with 13 bases between. CDR3 length equals 17 residues. The CDR3 DNA sequence: TGCGCCAGCAGCCAAGATCGGTTCGTTTATAGCACAGATACGCAGTATTTT. Translated: CASSQDRFVYSTDTQYF.

This chain connects TRBV6-5 to TRBJ1-2; the match to TRBD1 covers 8 bases. The length of the CDR3 is 15 residues. Per the germline V gene, CDR1 is MNHEY and CDR2 is SVGAGI. The V gene end was trimmed by 2 bases and the J gene end by 3 bases; junction bases not matched to a gene: 5. Written as DNA, the CDR3 is TGTGCCAGCAGTTACGAGGGCAGGGGGCACTATGGCTACACCTTC. Its protein is CASSYEGRGHYGYTF.

This clone showed up just a few times. The rearrangement joins TRBV7-6 to TRBJ2-2; weak D call: TRBD1 (6 bases). V gave up 0 bases and J gave up 9 bases, with 14 bases separating them. The CDR3 runs to 15 residues. Germline V CDR1 and CDR2: SGHVS, FNYEAQ. In DNA, the CDR3 is TGTGCCAGCAGCTTAGCGGGGGCGTCCGGGAGGGAGCTGTTTTTT. This codes for CASSLAGASGRELFF.

The chain combines TRBV18 with TRBJ2-1; D is uncertain. The germline V and J ends were trimmed by 6 bases and 6 bases, with 6 bases remaining between them. This CDR3 spans 11 amino acids. The germline CDR1 and CDR2 sequences are KGHSH and LQKENI. Here the CDR3 DNA reads TGTGCCAGCTCTCCCGGCAATGAGCAGTTCTTC. It yields the protein CASSPGNEQFF.

This sequence joins TRBV2 and TRBJ2-7; a weak D match, TRBD1 (6 bases). The V gene's germline CDR1 is SNHLY and CDR2 FYNNEI. V shed 7 bases and J shed 3 bases, with 13 bases lying between them. The CDR3 consists of 13 residues. CDR3 bases: TGTGCCAGCACAGTCTGGGACATCTACGAGCAGTACTTC. It is translated as CASTVWDIYEQYF.

This clone was picked up a small number of times. The chain couples TRBV4-3 to TRBJ1-1, with D hard to call. Germline CDR1 and CDR2: LGHNA and YSLEER. Between the trimmed V and J ends, which lost 0 bases and 8 bases, there was a span of 13 bases. CDR3 length: 14 residues. CDR3 residues: CASSQDAGGREAFF. The CDR3 DNA reads TGCGCCAGCAGCCAAGATGCGGGAGGGCGAGAAGCTTTCTTT.

The CDR3 DNA reads as TGCGCCAGCAGTCACGTTATAGACAGCCAAGAGACCCAGTACTTC. This gives the protein CASSHVIDSQETQYF. This rearrangement joins TRBV23-1 to TRBJ2-5, with a weak D call TRBD1 (5 bases). TRBV23-1 is labeled an ORF, and its function is uncertain. This CDR3 has 15 residues. V gave up 3 bases and J gave up 1 base, with 12 bases separating them.

This clone has more than one count but fewer than ten. V is TRBV9 and J is TRBJ1-1; no reliable D call. The germline V gene has CDR1 SGDLS and CDR2 YYNGEE. V was pared by 0 bases and J by 11 bases, with 17 bases between. The length of the CDR3 is 14 residues. CDR3 protein: CASSVGMAGVDAFF. Here the CDR3 DNA reads TGTGCCAGCAGCGTAGGAATGGCCGGAGTTGACGCTTTCTTT.

CDR3 sequence: CAISELANGGTDTQYF. In nucleotides, the CDR3 is TGTGCCATCAGTGAACTCGCTAACGGGGGGACAGATACGCAGTATTTT. This sequence joins TRBV10-3 and TRBJ2-3; 7 nucleotides align to TRBD2. In germline, CDR1 is ENHRY, CDR2 SYGVKD. With V trimmed by 3 bases and J by 3 bases, 9 bases remained unmatched. This CDR3 spans 16 amino acids.

This chain uses TRBV5-4 with TRBJ2-3; TRBD2 matches 13 bases. The V segment lost 4 bases and the J segment 5 bases; nucleotides outside the gene matches: 4. Germline lookup yields CDR1 SGHNT and CDR2 YYREEE (reference sequence). The CDR3 runs 15 residues. CDR3 coding DNA: TGTGCCAGCAGCATAGGACTAGCGGGGGAAGATACGCAGTATTTT. Amino acid sequence: CASSIGLAGEDTQYF. The complete variable domain, with remaining parts taken from reference TRBV5-4 and TRBJ2-3, reads ETGVTQSPTHLIKTRGQQVTLRCSSQSGHNTVSWYQQALGQGPQFIFQYYREEENGRGNFPPRFSGLQFPNYSSELNVNALELDDSALYLCASSIGLAGEDTQYFGPGTRLTVL.

This clone was seen only a few times. The J gene is TRBJ2-5, the V gene TRBV7-8, with 11 bases fitting TRBD2. Germline loops: CDR1 SGHVS, CDR2 FQNEAQ. The V gene end was trimmed by 5 bases and the J gene end by 4 bases; junction bases not matched to a gene: 9. The CDR3 extends over 16 amino acids. In DNA form, the CDR3 reads TGTGCCAGCAGCACTCCTAGCGGGGGGTATGGAGAGACCCAGTACTTC. Amino acid sequence: CASSTPSGGYGETQYF.

This sequence joins TRBV11-2 and TRBJ2-1; possible D gene TRBD1, 6 bases. The V and J ends lost 7 bases and 9 bases respectively, with 16 bases between them. Germline V gene sequence: CDR1 SGHAT, CDR2 FQNNGV. CDR3 length equals 13 residues. The CDR3 is CASTPKPTGEQFF. DNA of the CDR3: TGTGCCAGCACCCCGAAACCGACAGGTGAGCAGTTCTTC.

The chain recombines TRBV19 with TRBJ1-4; 8 positions agree with TRBD1. V lost 10 bases, J lost 11 bases, and 15 bases stayed unmatched. CDR1 is LNHDA and CDR2 is SQIVND in the germline V gene (reference sequence). The CDR3 extends over 14 amino acids. The CDR3 loop reads CATTPVQGGVKLFF. The CDR3 nucleotides read TGTGCCACTACCCCGGTACAGGGGGGGGTGAAACTGTTTTTT.

This sequence joins TRBV6-5 and TRBJ1-2; a weak D match, TRBD1 (5 bases). This CDR3 spans 14 amino acids. The V end lost 0 bases, the J end lost 5 bases, and 10 bases lay between the germline ends. Germline lookup yields CDR1 MNHEY and CDR2 SVGAGI. This chain's CDR3 is CASSYSGQSYGYTF. The CDR3 DNA reads TGTGCCAGCAGTTACTCGGGGCAGTCGTATGGCTACACCTTC.

In DNA, the CDR3 is TGTGCCAGCAGCCAAGGGCTAGCGGGGGTTGGCACAGATACGCAGTATTTT. Translation: CASSQGLAGVGTDTQYF. The chain carries TRBV4-2 and TRBJ2-3, with 10 bases aligning to TRBD2. There are 17 residues in the CDR3. Trimming removed 1 base from V and 1 base from J; junction bases left unmatched: 5. Germline V gene lookup returns CDR1 LGHNA and CDR2 YNFKEQ.

This clone has a handful of counts. The V gene is TRBV7-6, the J gene TRBJ1-4; D uncertain. The CDR3 length is 14 residues. Germline V gene lookup returns CDR1 SGHVS and CDR2 FNYEAQ. Trimming removed 0 bases at V and 3 bases at J, with 5 bases between. CDR3 residues: CASSLAGANEKLFF. CDR3 DNA: TGTGCCAGCAGCTTAGCCGGAGCTAATGAAAAACTGTTTTTT. Full variable domain (missing parts from reference TRBV7-6 and TRBJ1-4): GAGVSQSPRYKVTKRGQDVALRCDPISGHVSLYWYRQALGQGPEFLTYFNYEAQQDKSGLPNDRFSAERPEGSISTLTIQRTEQRDSAMYRCASSLAGANEKLFFGSGTQLSVL.

This clone was recorded a few times. V usage is TRBV19 and J usage is TRBJ2-2, with D possibly being TRBD1 (5 bases). Germline V lookup: CDR1 LNHDA, CDR2 SQIVND (reference sequence). The V end was cut by 8 bases, the J end by 4 bases, with 20 bases between. The CDR3 is 16 residues long. The CDR3 here is CASATPGARGTGELFF. The DNA for the CDR3 is TGTGCCAGTGCTACTCCTGGGGCTCGCGGCACCGGGGAGCTGTTTTTT.

Details on this clone: The same CDR3 can be traced to other DNA sequences in this sample. The chain joins TRBV28 to TRBJ1-6; D uncertain. The CDR3 consists of 15 residues. Germline CDR1 MDHEN, CDR2 SYDVKM. Trimming took 9 bases from V and 11 from J, leaving 23 bases between them. In DNA, the CDR3 is TGTGCCAGTAGCATAAATGGGTGGGGAGGGACACCCCTCCACTTT. It specifies CASSINGWGGTPLHF.

In this sample, this clone turned up a few times. This chain uses TRBV10-3 with TRBJ1-1; D might be TRBD1 (6 bases). Germline V gene lookup returns CDR1 ENHRY and CDR2 SYGVKD. The ends were cut back, 0 bases at V and 6 bases at J, with 14 bases in the middle. This CDR3 spans 15 amino acids. The CDR3 DNA sequence: TGTGCCATCAGTGAGTCTTGGCAGGGGATCTCTGAAGCTTTCTTT. It specifies CAISESWQGISEAFF.

Concerning this clone itself: An end of the junction differs from the germline gene, which may be a read error. The J gene is TRBJ1-2, the V gene TRBV2; possibly TRBD1 for D (5 bases). CDR1 is SNHLY and CDR2 is FYNNEI in the germline V gene. The CDR3 loop spans 13 amino acids. CDR3 DNA: TGTGCAGGGAGGGGCGACTTGGGCTATGGCTACCCCTTC. It yields the protein CAGRGDLGYGYPF.

The chain employs TRBV9 and TRBJ2-7; D may be TRBD1 (6 bases). Trimming left V 3 bases short and J 2 bases short, with 12 bases between. This CDR3 is 14 amino acids long. Germline V gene data show CDR1 as SGDLS and CDR2 as YYNGEE. The CDR3 sequence: CASSAGDRTYEQYF. As DNA, the CDR3 is TGTGCCAGCAGCGCAGGGGACCGCACCTACGAGCAGTACTTC.

The chain is built from TRBV10-3 and TRBJ2-7; 9 bases are shared with TRBD1. CDR1 is ENHRY, CDR2 SYGVKD, per germline. J gave up 5 bases and V 11 bases, and 13 bases lay outside the gene matches. This CDR3 has 14 amino acids. In nucleotides, the CDR3 is TGTGCCTCGTTCTCCGGGACAGGGTTAAACGAGCAGTACTTC. This sequence encodes CASFSGTGLNEQYF.

V gene TRBV5-4 combines with J gene TRBJ2-5; D is possibly TRBD2 (6 bases). Germline CDR1 SGHNT, CDR2 YYREEE (reference sequence). CDR3 length: 15 residues. V was cut by 0 bases and J by 5 bases, with 14 bases left in between. The CDR3 region is CASSLGAGPGETQYF. CDR3 coding DNA: TGTGCCAGCAGCTTGGGCGCGGGACCCGGGGAGACCCAGTACTTC.